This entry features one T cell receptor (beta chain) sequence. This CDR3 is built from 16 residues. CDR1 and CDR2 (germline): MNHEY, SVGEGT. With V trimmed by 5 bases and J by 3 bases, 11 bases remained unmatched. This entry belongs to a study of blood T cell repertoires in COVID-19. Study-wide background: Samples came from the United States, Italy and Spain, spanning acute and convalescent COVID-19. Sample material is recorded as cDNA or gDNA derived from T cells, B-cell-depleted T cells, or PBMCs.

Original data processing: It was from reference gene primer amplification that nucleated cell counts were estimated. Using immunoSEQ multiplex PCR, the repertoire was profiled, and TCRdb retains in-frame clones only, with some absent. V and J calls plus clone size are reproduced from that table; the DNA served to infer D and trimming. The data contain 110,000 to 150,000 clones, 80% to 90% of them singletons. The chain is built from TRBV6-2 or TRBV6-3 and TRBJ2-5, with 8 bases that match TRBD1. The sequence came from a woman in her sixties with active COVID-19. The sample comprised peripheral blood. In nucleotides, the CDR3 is TGTGCCAGCAGTCCCGGTCCCGGGACAGGAGAAGAGACCCAGTACTTC. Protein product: CASSPGPGTGEETQYF.